This TCR beta chain was profiled in a study of blood T cell repertoires in COVID-19. Study context: Specimens from acute and convalescent COVID-19 originated in the United States, Italy and Spain. Sample material is recorded as cDNA or gDNA derived from T cells, B-cell-depleted T cells, or PBMCs.

The CDR3 sequence is 15 residues long. Trimming at V came to 2 bases and at J to 3 bases, leaving 2 bases not matched to a gene. Germline values: CDR1 MGHRA, CDR2 YSYEKL. In the authors' workflow: Estimates of nucleated cell counts were drawn from the amplification of reference gene primers. Only in-frame clones appear in the TCRdb table, and some are missing; sequencing was by immunoSEQ multiplex PCR. That table is the source of V, J and clone size, and D and trimming were worked out from the DNA. The data show more than 85,000 clones, more than 85% seen once. The genes are TRBV4-1 and TRBJ2-3; TRBD2 matches at 10 bases. This receptor was taken from a man in his 60s with acute or convalescent COVID-19. Specimen: peripheral blood. The CDR3 DNA is TGCGCCAGCAGCCAACTACTAGCGGGAACAGATACGCAGTATTTT. This codes for CASSQLLAGTDTQYF.